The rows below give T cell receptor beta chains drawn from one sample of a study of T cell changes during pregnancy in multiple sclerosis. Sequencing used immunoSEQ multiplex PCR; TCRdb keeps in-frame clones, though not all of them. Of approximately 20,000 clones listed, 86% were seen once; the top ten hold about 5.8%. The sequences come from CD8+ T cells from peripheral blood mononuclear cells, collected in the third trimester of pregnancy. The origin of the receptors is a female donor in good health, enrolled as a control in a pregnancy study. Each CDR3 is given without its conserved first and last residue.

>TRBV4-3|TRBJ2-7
ASSQDRGISYEQY
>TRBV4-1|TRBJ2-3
ASSPREADTQY
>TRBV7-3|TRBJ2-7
ASTPVLPTYEQY
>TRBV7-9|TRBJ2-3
ASSPKGASTDTQY
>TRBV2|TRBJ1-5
ASSDQGGNQPQH
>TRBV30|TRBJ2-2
AWTAGQGIGELF
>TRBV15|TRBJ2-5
ATSGGGGAEETQY
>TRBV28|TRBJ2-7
ASSPHRTYEQY
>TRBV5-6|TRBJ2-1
ASSFGRADNEQF
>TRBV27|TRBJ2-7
ASSGYRDFAYEQY
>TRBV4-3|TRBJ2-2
ASSQGTGTVGELF
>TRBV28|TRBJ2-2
ASSLGRNTGELF
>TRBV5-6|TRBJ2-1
ASSLMWTSKPEQF
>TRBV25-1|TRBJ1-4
ASRRDSATNEKLF
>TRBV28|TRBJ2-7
ASSQQGYEQY
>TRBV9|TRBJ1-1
ASSVSQGTEAF
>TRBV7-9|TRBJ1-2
ASSRTMQGDYGYT
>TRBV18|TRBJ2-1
ASSRSDWGRNEQF
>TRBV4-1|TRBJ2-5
ASSLPRAGDKETQY
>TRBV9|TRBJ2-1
ASSGGGGASYNEQF
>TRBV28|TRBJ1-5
ASRTGYNQPQH
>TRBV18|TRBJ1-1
ASSPPSGEVGNTEAF
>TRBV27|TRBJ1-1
ASSLPGNEAF
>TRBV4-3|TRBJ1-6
ASSQTHRDPNSPLH
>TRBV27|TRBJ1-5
ASSPGQGLEPQH
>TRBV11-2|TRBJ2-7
ASSLGLAGAYEQY
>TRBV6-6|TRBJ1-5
ASRADSNQPQH
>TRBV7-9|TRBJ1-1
ASTGPGTDEAF
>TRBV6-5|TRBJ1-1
ASRDRGNTEAF
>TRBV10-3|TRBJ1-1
AIHEGTGVRTEAF
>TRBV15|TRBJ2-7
ATSSPAGGYNEQY
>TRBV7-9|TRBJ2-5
ASSLSTGGKETQY
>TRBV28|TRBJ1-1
ASSLGLTEAF
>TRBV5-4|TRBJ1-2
ASSYPDRGVYGYT
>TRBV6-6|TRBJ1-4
ASSTGWFEKLF
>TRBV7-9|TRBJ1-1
ASSTDPQGSSNTEAF
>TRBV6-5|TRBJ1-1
ASSYGGRGTEAF
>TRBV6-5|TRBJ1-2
ASTEQPVYGYT
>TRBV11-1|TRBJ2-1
ASSLVGPSLYNEQF
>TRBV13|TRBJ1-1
ASSLVRVRAEAF
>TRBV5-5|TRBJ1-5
ASRGGNSNQPQH
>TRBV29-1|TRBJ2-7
SVDPTGTSYEQY
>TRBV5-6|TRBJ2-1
ASSPPTSGGGNEQF
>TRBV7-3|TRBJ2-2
ASSRTGSNTGELF
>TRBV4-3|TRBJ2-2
ASSQKTANTGELF
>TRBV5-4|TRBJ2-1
ASSLGRGNEQF
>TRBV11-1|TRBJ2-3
ASSPRGGSTDTQY
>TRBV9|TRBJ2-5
ASSVWGGEETQY
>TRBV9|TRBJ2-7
ASSPEGDIGAAYEQY
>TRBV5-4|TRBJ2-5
ASSSRLAQETQY
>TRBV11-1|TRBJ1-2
ASGHRAHT
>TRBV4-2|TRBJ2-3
ASSQANSGGADTQY
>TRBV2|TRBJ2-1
ASSEEGGIYNEQF